This section outlines one T cell receptor beta chain sequence together with its context. The antigen remains undetermined. TCR beta was sequenced from blood CD8+ and CD4+ T cells. Through negative isolation, CD4+ and CD8+ T cells were obtained, while TEMRA cells were enriched using FACS. Germline CDR1 MNHNS, CDR2 SASEGT. CDR3 size: 15 residues. The J segment lost 0 bases and the V segment lost 4 bases, leaving 2 bases of the junction unmatched. These data come from a study of CD8 T cells in Susac syndrome. Random-hexamer reverse transcription was applied to about 0.45 to 1 ug RNA. Multiplex PCR with immunoSEQ amplified the TCR beta CDR3 across 54 Vbeta and 13 Jbeta. TCRdb itself ran the immunoSEQ multiplex PCR reads through MiXCR, one entry per CDR3 protein. The table shows about 280,000 distinct CDR3 sequences, with around 84% occurring only once. Overall study results and limits: It was acknowledged by the study that relatively few individuals were included in its TCR sequencing and HLA analysis.

The sample was CD8+ T cells from PBMCs. V is TRBV6-1 and J is TRBJ2-3; 9 nucleotides align to TRBD1. The source is a human donor with multiple sclerosis. The CDR3 DNA reads as TGTGCCAGCAGTGTGGGACAGGGTAGCACAGATACGCAGTATTTT. Its translation is CASSVGQGSTDTQYF.